This T cell receptor (beta chain) is drawn from a study of beta chain features in type 1 diabetes. Study overall: There was similarity between patients and healthy donors in age, gender and cell yields. Study results and caveats: Among patients with Type 1 diabetes, TCRB CDR3s were moderately but significantly shorter in every one of the four CD4+ subsets. Whether HLA type affects TCRB rearrangement stayed undetermined in the present work. The naive, central memory and Treg TCRB repertoires looked more alike in patients than they did in healthy donors. An over-representation of cells with high TCR expression could result from cDNA sequencing.

With V trimmed by 2 bases and J by 2 bases, 4 bases remained unmatched. The CDR3 has 14 residues. Germline values: CDR1 SQVTM, CDR2 ANQGSEA. Remarks on this clone: Its antigen is not identified.

Isolated RNA was reverse transcribed in full, so expressed TCRB transcripts were sequenced. Sequenced by immunoSEQ multiplex PCR; TCRdb stores in-frame clones only, minus some. The data contain nearly 700,000 clones, around 15% of them singletons. Sequenced: naive CD4+ T cells from blood. The receptor comes from a man between 18 and 29 years old with type 1 diabetes. The rearrangement links TRBV29-1 to TRBJ1-2, with 8 bases fitting TRBD1. CDR3 protein: CSVERGQENYGYTF. The CDR3 nucleotides are TGCAGCGTTGAAAGGGGACAGGAAAACTATGGCTACACCTTC.